This T cell receptor beta chain was documented in a study of Ad26.COV2.S vaccination and SARS-CoV-2 variants. The study's findings and limits: The analyses of TCR breadth and depth may have understated the size of total T cell responses. Reports say spike-specific CD8+ and CD4+ T cell responses covered substantial breadth after vaccination.

Sample treatment: approximately 18 received Ad26.COV2.S at low or high dose, single or two shots; a few received placebo; per-sample allocation not given. On day 63 after the first injection, vaccine and placebo recipients gave samples. Boston provided a donor who was an adult aged 18-55 years. Wuhan-strain SARS-CoV-2 spike was expressed by the Ad26 vector that made up the vaccine. Comments on this clone: Its target is unknown.

Generated by immunoSEQ multiplex PCR, the TCRdb table keeps only in-frame clones and is missing some. The sample has some 300,000 clones, around 84% seen once; the top ten hold 1.5% to 2.5%. V dropped 4 bases and J dropped 7; count of bases not matched to a gene: 5. The CDR3 runs to 13 residues. Germline CDR1 and CDR2: SNHLY and FYNNEI. The sample consisted of peripheral blood, taken in a trial of Ad26.COV2.S vaccine versus placebo. This receptor was identified in a person between 18 and 59 years old who received the Ad26.COV2.S COVID-19 vaccine or a placebo. V and J are TRBV2 and TRBJ2-7; TRBD1 aligns across 9 bases. The CDR3 DNA reads as TGTGCCAGCAGTGCACAGGGGGCGCGGGAGCAGTACTTC. Encoded protein: CASSAQGAREQYF. The entire variable domain, with the rest obtained from reference TRBV2 and TRBJ2-7, is as follows: EPEVTQTPSHQVTQMGQEVILRCVPISNHLYFYWYRQILGQKVEFLVSFYNNEISEKSEIFDDQFSVERPDGSNFTLKIRSTKLEDSAMYFCASSAQGAREQYFGPGTRLTVT.